Here is one T cell receptor (beta chain) with its context. The data originate from a study of blood T cell repertoires in COVID-19. Overall study: Researchers got acute and convalescent COVID-19 samples from the United States, Italy and Spain. PBMCs, B-cell-depleted T cells, or T cells were the source of the cDNA or gDNA that made up the material.

Seattle cases were enrolled at active infection and followed longitudinally. Germline values: CDR1 MNHEY, CDR2 SMNVEV (reference sequence). The V gene end was trimmed by 8 bases and the J gene end by 5 bases; junction bases not matched to a gene: 11. CDR3 length: 14 amino acids. Source study methods: Quantification of nucleated cells was approximated via reference gene primer amplification. The method was immunoSEQ multiplex PCR; TCRdb's version includes in-frame clones alone and lacks a portion of them. V, J and clone size are those of that table, while D and trimming were read from the DNA. The top ten clones hold approximately 6% of a sample with 200,000 to 300,000 clones, roughly 86% of them seen once.

Input material: peripheral blood. The sequence was collected from a woman of 80 years or more with COVID-19, enrolled during active disease. The chain has TRBV27 and TRBJ1-2; 7 bases map to TRBD1. The CDR3 protein is CASSFTGALYGYTF. CDR3 coding DNA: TGTGCCAGCTCATTCACAGGGGCCCTTTATGGCTACACCTTC.